This T cell receptor (beta chain) originates from a study of blood T cell repertoires in COVID-19. About the study: Samples taken during acute and convalescent COVID-19 were collected in the United States, Italy and Spain. Sources were T cells, B-cell-depleted T cells, or PBMCs; the material itself was cDNA or gDNA.

Germline lookup yields CDR1 DFQATT and CDR2 SNEGSKA (reference sequence). CDR3 size: 16 residues. The V and J ends lost 3 bases and 2 bases respectively, with 17 bases between them. Original analysis: Amplification from reference gene primers served as the basis for estimated nucleated cell counts. Clones were read by immunoSEQ multiplex PCR, and TCRdb kept only the in-frame ones, dropping some. D and trimming were read from the DNA, whereas the V and J calls and clone size are those reported in that table. There are approximately 250,000 clones in the sample; roughly 90% occur only once, and over 2% lies in the top ten.

The receptor comes from a man aged 30 to 39 who had recovered from COVID-19. Sequenced material: peripheral blood. The rearrangement links TRBV20-1 to TRBJ2-1; maybe TRBD1 (6 bases). The CDR3 sequence: CSASPLEGGAYNEQFF. CDR3 DNA: TGCAGTGCTAGTCCTCTTGAAGGGGGAGCCTACAATGAGCAGTTCTTC.